This T cell receptor (beta chain) was observed in a study of blood T cell repertoires in COVID-19. Overall study context: In each case, the material was cDNA or gDNA derived from T cells, B-cell-depleted T cells, or PBMCs.

V was cut by 0 bases and J by 8 bases, with 13 bases left in between. Germline values: CDR1 MNHEY, CDR2 SMNVEV (reference sequence). CDR3 length: 14 residues. Original data processing: For nucleated cells, counts were estimated from reference gene primer amplification. Repertoires were generated with immunoSEQ multiplex PCR, while TCRdb's copy carries only in-frame clones and drops some. For V, J and clone size, that table is used; D and trimming come from the DNA. Of around 150,000 clones in the sample, over 70% were seen once. There are a few counts of this clone. The sequenced sample was peripheral blood. This chain connects TRBV27 to TRBJ1-1, with D uncertain. This sequence was found in a man aged 55 to 70 with active or convalescent COVID-19. This CDR3 reads CASSLSLWADEAFF. CDR3 DNA sequence: TGTGCCAGCAGTTTATCCCTCTGGGCCGACGAAGCTTTCTTT.